Listed below are T cell receptor beta chains from one sample, sequenced in a study of blood T cell repertoires in COVID-19. The protocol was immunoSEQ multiplex PCR, while the TCRdb copy is restricted to in-frame clones and leaves out a portion. The data contain roughly 42,000 clones, 75% to 90% of them seen just once; the ten biggest clones take up under 9.5%. The sample taken for sequencing was peripheral blood. The receptors stem from a man aged 30-40 years with active or convalescent COVID-19. CDR3s include the opening cysteine and the closing phenylalanine or tryptophan. D genes are given only for firm matches. Size is omitted from some rows. Given values are once, few, many or a class for expanded clones.

TRBV19	.	TRBJ1-2	.	CASSAREGGYGYTF	TGTGCCAGTAGTGCCCGGGAGGGCGGGTATGGCTACACCTTC
TRBV2	TRBD1	TRBJ1-5	once	CASSPEELVQGFGQPQHF	TGTGCCAGCAGTCCCGAAGAGTTGGTACAGGGGTTTGGGCAGCCCCAGCATTTT
TRBV4-1	TRBD1	TRBJ2-7	once	CASKHGQGSYEQYF	TGCGCCAGCAAGCACGGACAGGGTTCCTACGAGCAGTACTTC
TRBV10-3	.	TRBJ2-1	once	CAISEYPNEQFF	TGTGCCATCAGTGAGTATCCTAATGAGCAGTTCTTC
TRBV5-1	.	TRBJ2-1	.	CASSFGGGYNEQFF	TGCGCCAGCAGCTTCGGGGGAGGATACAATGAGCAGTTCTTC
TRBV5-1	.	TRBJ1-1	once	CASSAAGGARNTEAFF	TGCGCCAGCAGCGCGGCGGGGGGGGCCAGGAACACTGAAGCTTTCTTT
TRBV3-1/TRBV3-2	TRBD2	TRBJ2-5	.	CASSQEPSGGETQYF	TGTGCCAGCAGCCAAGAGCCAAGCGGGGGAGAGACCCAGTACTTC
TRBV19	.	TRBJ1-1	.	CASTPLDRNTEAFF	TGTGCCAGTACTCCCCTCGACAGGAACACTGAAGCTTTCTTT
TRBV2	.	TRBJ1-1	.	CASAPSRANTEAFF	TGTGCCAGCGCCCCAAGCAGGGCGAACACTGAAGCTTTCTTT
TRBV5-1	.	TRBJ1-3	.	CASSLPGVANTIYF	TGCGCCAGCAGCTTGCCCGGGGTTGCAAACACCATATATTTT
TRBV19	TRBD1	TRBJ1-1	.	CASSHGTDEAFF	TGTGCCAGTAGTCATGGGACAGATGAAGCTTTCTTT
TRBV19	.	TRBJ1-2	few	CASSIAGSNYGYTF	TGTGCCAGTAGTATAGCGGGTTCTAACTATGGCTACACCTTC
TRBV7-3	TRBD1	TRBJ2-2	.	CASSPSIRGPNTGELFF	TGTGCCAGCAGCCCCTCCATCAGGGGGCCCAACACCGGGGAGCTGTTTTTT
TRBV19	TRBD2	TRBJ2-1	.	CASTGGTEQFF	TGTGCCAGCACGGGAGGGACTGAGCAGTTCTTC
TRBV25-1	TRBD1	TRBJ2-3	.	CASSGPGTGSTDTQYF	TGTGCCAGCAGTGGGCCCGGGACAGGGAGCACAGATACGCAGTATTTT
TRBV7-9	.	TRBJ1-1	once	CASSLPAGQGEAFF	TGTGCCAGCAGTCTCCCGGCGGGGCAGGGTGAAGCTTTCTTT
TRBV7-9	.	TRBJ1-2	.	CASSHEAGRYTF	TGTGCCAGCAGCCACGAGGCAGGGCGCTACACCTTC
TRBV4-1	TRBD1	TRBJ1-2	.	CASSQATGGRHGYTF	TGCGCCAGCAGCCAAGCAACAGGGGGCAGGCATGGCTACACCTTC
TRBV30	.	TRBJ2-1	.	CAWSVQGTREQFF	TGTGCCTGGAGTGTGCAGGGTACCCGTGAGCAGTTCTTC
TRBV27	.	TRBJ2-3	.	CASTIDRNTDTQYF	TGTGCCAGCACCATAGACAGAAACACAGATACGCAGTATTTT
TRBV7-8	TRBD1	TRBJ1-2	.	CASSFTGGDGYTF	TGTGCCAGCAGCTTCACAGGGGGCGATGGCTACACCTTC
TRBV21-1	.	TRBJ1-5	.	CASSKVPFPQPQHF	TGTGCCAGCAGCAAAGTCCCATTTCCTCAGCCCCAGCATTTT
TRBV10-2	.	TRBJ1-2	.	CASSRSGTPSNYGYTF	TGCGCCAGCAGCCGTTCTGGTACACCTTCTAACTATGGCTACACCTTC
TRBV7-2	.	TRBJ2-3	once	CASSPSPRTDTQYF	TGTGCCAGCAGCCCAAGCCCGAGGACAGATACGCAGTATTTT
TRBV7-2	.	TRBJ2-3	.	CASSYQGGTQYF	TGTGCCAGCAGTTACCAAGGGGGTACGCAGTATTTT
TRBV7-2	TRBD1	TRBJ2-1	.	CASSRRSGTGWNEQFF	TGTGCCAGCAGTCGGAGGTCCGGGACAGGGTGGAATGAGCAGTTCTTC
TRBV19	.	TRBJ2-3	.	CASSQGYQATDTQYF	TGTGCCAGTTCCCAGGGTTATCAGGCCACTGATACGCAGTATTTT
TRBV7-2	.	TRBJ2-5	.	CASSRSGETQYF	TGTGCCAGCAGTCGAAGCGGGGAGACCCAGTACTTC
TRBV7-3	.	TRBJ2-3	.	CASNTGISTDTQYF	TGTGCCAGCAACACAGGGATTTCCACAGATACGCAGTATTTT
TRBV6-1	.	TRBJ2-3	.	CASSESLMGRQGLTDTQYF	TGTGCCAGCAGTGAATCTTTGATGGGGCGGCAGGGACTCACAGATACGCAGTATTTT
TRBV7-9	TRBD1	TRBJ1-2	.	CASSSGRDSFLYGYTF	TGTGCCAGCAGCTCAGGCCGGGACAGCTTCCTCTATGGCTACACCTTC